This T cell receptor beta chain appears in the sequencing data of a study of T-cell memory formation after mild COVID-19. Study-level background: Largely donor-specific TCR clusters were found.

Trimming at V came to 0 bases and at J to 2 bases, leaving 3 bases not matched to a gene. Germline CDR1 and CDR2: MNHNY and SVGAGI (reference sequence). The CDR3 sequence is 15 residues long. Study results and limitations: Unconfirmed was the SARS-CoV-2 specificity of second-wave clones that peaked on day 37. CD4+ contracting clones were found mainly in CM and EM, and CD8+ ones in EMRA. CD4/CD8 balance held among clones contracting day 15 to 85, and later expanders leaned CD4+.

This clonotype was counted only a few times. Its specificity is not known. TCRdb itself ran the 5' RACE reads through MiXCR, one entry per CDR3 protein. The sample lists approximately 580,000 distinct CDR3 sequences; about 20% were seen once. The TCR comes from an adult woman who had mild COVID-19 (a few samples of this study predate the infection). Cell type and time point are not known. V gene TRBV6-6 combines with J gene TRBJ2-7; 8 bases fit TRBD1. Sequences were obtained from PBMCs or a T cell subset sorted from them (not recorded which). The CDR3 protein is CASSYSQGATYEQYF. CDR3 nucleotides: TGTGCCAGCAGTTACTCCCAGGGGGCAACCTACGAGCAGTACTTC.